This T cell receptor beta chain was found in a study of neurological immune-mediated disorders. A 10-nucleotide random UMI tagged transcripts in template-switch 5'RACE cDNA synthesis. Sequencing runs each generated in excess of 200 million TCR-beta sequences derived from 15-18 subjects. TCRdb re-analysed the 5' RACE reads in MiXCR, keeping a single row per CDR3 protein. Of around 60,000 distinct CDR3 sequences listed, 9.5% to 12% were seen once; the top ten hold 5% to 8.5%. This clonotype was found many times. Time point specified: longitudinal time-point 1 (baseline). A total of 2 million PBMCs stored at -80 degrees C provided the unsorted libraries. Germline V lookup: CDR1 SQVTM, CDR2 ANQGSEA. V lost 6 bases, J lost 1 base, and 13 bases lay in between. This CDR3 region has 13 residues.

The sequencing sample was made of PBMCs. This receptor was taken from a male donor with HTLV-1-associated myelopathy (HAM/TSP). The V and J genes are TRBV29-1 and TRBJ2-7; possibly TRBD2 for D (6 bases). Here the CDR3 DNA reads TGCAGCGTCTCGGGACTGACTTCCTACGAGCAGTACTTC. Amino acid sequence: CSVSGLTSYEQYF.